This T cell receptor beta chain was identified during a study of T cell changes during pregnancy in multiple sclerosis. This clone was observed once. Sequenced by immunoSEQ multiplex PCR; TCRdb stores in-frame clones only, minus some. The sample gives roughly 42,000 clones, around 90% of which show up once; 0.45% to 0.6% is in the top ten. Per the germline V gene, CDR1 is SGHNT and CDR2 is YYREEE (reference sequence). The V and J ends lost 0 bases and 3 bases, in that order; junction bases with no gene match: 7. The CDR3 runs 16 residues. The clonotype was recovered from a female donor with multiple sclerosis, enrolled in a pregnancy study. The V and J genes are TRBV5-4 and TRBJ1-2; TRBD1 aligns across 8 bases. The sample consisted of CD4+ T cells from peripheral blood mononuclear cells, taken in the first trimester of pregnancy. CDR3 in amino acids: CASSLAGRGPHYGYTF. Here the CDR3 DNA reads TGTGCCAGCAGCTTGGCGGGCAGGGGGCCCCACTATGGCTACACCTTC.